One sample yielded the 23 T cell receptor beta chains listed below, sequenced in a study of post-analysis software for immune sequencing data. Researchers reported that TCR beta cDNA libraries carried unique molecular identifiers. TCRdb ran MiXCR on the PCR reads and lists one entry per CDR3 protein. This sample yields roughly 730,000 distinct CDR3 sequences, of which 25% to 30% are seen a single time; around 0.55% belongs to the top ten. Their target antigens are unknown. Findings and caveats of the study: Compared with controls, patients had more of about 5 TRBV segments, including TRBV5-6, TRBV5-1 and TRBV20-1.

Sample: blood. The receptors stem from a girl aged 10-17 years with multiple sclerosis.

The V gene is TRBV10-3, the J gene TRBJ2-7; TRBD2 matches 8 bases. The CDR3 length is 14 residues. V trimming: 4 bases; J trimming: 6 bases; junction bases outside the gene matches: 8. The V gene's germline CDR1 is ENHRY and CDR2 SYGVKD. The CDR3 DNA reads as TGTGCCATCAGTGGGGCTAGCGGGTGGGTCGAGCAGTACTTC. Encoded protein: CAISGASGWVEQYF.

This clonotype showed up just a few times. The CDR3 nucleotides are TGTGCCACCCTGGGGCGGGAGGCTGATGAGCAGTTCTTC. This gives the protein CATLGREADEQFF. The rearrangement links TRBV3-1 to TRBJ2-1, with 8 positions matching TRBD2. Germline V gene sequence: CDR1 LGHDT, CDR2 YNNKEL (reference sequence). With 10 bases clipped from V and 8 bases from J, the junction kept 10 bases outside the gene matches. The CDR3 contains 13 residues.

This clonotype was detected many times. V gene TRBV7-2 combines with J gene TRBJ2-4, with unresolved D. Trimming took off 4 bases at V and 8 bases at J, with 6 bases between the two ends. Germline CDR1 SGHTA, CDR2 FQGNSA. This CDR3 is 11 amino acids long. The CDR3 region is CASSSWDIQYF. CDR3 DNA sequence: TGTGCCAGCAGCTCTTGGGACATTCAGTACTTC.

V gene TRBV19 combines with J gene TRBJ2-1; D uncertain. The CDR3 has 15 residues. The germline V gene encodes CDR1 LNHDA and CDR2 SQIVND (reference sequence). Trimming pared 3 bases from V and 4 bases from J, leaving 13 bases between. CDR3 coding DNA: TGTGCCAGTAGTATCCGTCATGACCTGTACAATGAGCAGTTCTTC. This codes for CASSIRHDLYNEQFF.

Many counts were recorded for this clonotype. V usage is TRBV6-2 or TRBV6-3 and J usage is TRBJ2-7, with 7 bases aligning to TRBD2. CDR3 length equals 15 residues. The germline V gene encodes CDR1 MNHEY and CDR2 SVGEGT. V lost 6 bases to trimming and J lost 2 bases; unmatched junction nucleotides: 10. CDR3 coding DNA: TGTGCCAGCAGACCCGTCCGGGGGGTAGCCTACGAGCAGTACTTC. Amino acids: CASRPVRGVAYEQYF.

This clonotype appeared many times. This chain's CDR3 is CASSLRRPDNTQYF. Here the CDR3 DNA reads TGTGCCAGCAGCTTACGTCGGCCCGACAATACGCAGTATTTT. The V gene is TRBV7-9, the J gene TRBJ2-3; no firm D call. Trimming removed 2 bases from V and 7 bases from J, with 13 bases in between. Germline values: CDR1 SEHNR, CDR2 FQNEAQ (reference sequence). The CDR3 is 14 residues long.

This clonotype appeared a few times. This chain links TRBV10-3 with TRBJ1-2, with 9 positions matching TRBD1. The CDR3 contains 14 residues. Germline V lookup: CDR1 ENHRY, CDR2 SYGVKD. V was pared by 4 bases and J by 9 bases, with 9 bases of the junction left unmatched. The CDR3 DNA sequence: TGTGCCATCAGTGGACAGGGGGAAGGTTGGAGCTACACCTTC. The encoded protein is CAISGQGEGWSYTF.

This clonotype was counted between two and nine times. This sequence joins TRBV20-1 and TRBJ2-7; D might be TRBD1 (5 bases). V lost 0 bases and J lost 0, with 15 bases in between. The germline gives CDR1 DFQATT, CDR2 SNEGSKA (reference sequence). The CDR3 consists of 16 residues. In DNA form, the CDR3 reads TGCAGTGCTAGAGAACAAGGGGCTCTCTACTCCTACGAGCAGTACTTC. Translating it yields CSAREQGALYSYEQYF.

With regard to this clonotype: An end of the junction does not agree with germline; a read error may underlie this. V usage is TRBV12-3 or TRBV12-4 and J usage is TRBJ2-7; no firm D call. The CDR3 is made up of 14 amino acids. CDR3 in amino acids: CASSRAGGAYGQYF. In nucleotides, the CDR3 is TGTGCCAGCAGCCGAGCAGGCGGAGCCTACGGGCAGTACTTC.

The gene calls are TRBV7-6 and TRBJ1-2; tentatively, D is TRBD1 (5 bases). Germline V gene sequence: CDR1 SGHVS, CDR2 FNYEAQ. The CDR3 sequence is 14 residues long. V lost 2 bases to trimming and J lost 3 bases, with 10 bases between them. CDR3 sequence: CASSLTDSDYGYTF. The DNA for the CDR3 is TGTGCCAGCAGCTTAACAGACAGCGACTATGGCTACACCTTC.

This chain links TRBV28 with TRBJ2-1, with TRBD2 matching over 7 bases. Unmatched junction bases numbered 6, after V lost 7 bases and J lost 0 bases. The V gene's germline CDR1 is MDHEN and CDR2 SYDVKM. This CDR3 spans 15 amino acids. This chain's CDR3 is CASTPPGGSYNEQFF. CDR3 nucleotides: TGTGCCAGCACCCCGCCGGGGGGCTCCTACAATGAGCAGTTCTTC.

This clonotype was counted a few times. The chain carries TRBV28 and TRBJ1-2; possible D gene TRBD1, 6 bases. The CDR3 spans 14 residues. CDR1 MDHEN and CDR2 SYDVKM come from the germline V gene. V was clipped by 5 bases and J by 4 bases, with 14 bases between them. Here the CDR3 DNA reads TGTGCCAGCAGTGAATACAGGGAGGTCTATGGCTACACCTTC. Protein: CASSEYREVYGYTF.

This chain uses TRBV7-9 with TRBJ2-7; D is uncertain. Per germline, CDR1 SEHNR and CDR2 FQNEAQ (reference sequence). The ends were cut back, 5 bases at V and 5 bases at J, with 16 bases in the middle. This CDR3 is built from 14 residues. CDR3 loop: CASSVPGAGNEQYF. The CDR3 nucleotides are TGTGCCAGCAGCGTCCCCGGTGCAGGAAACGAGCAGTACTTC. Variable domain in full (rest from reference TRBV7-9 and TRBJ2-7): DTGVSQNPRHKITKRGQNVTFRCDPISEHNRLYWYRQTLGQGPEFLTYFQNEAQLEKSRLLSDRFSAERPKGSFSTLEIQRTEQGDSAMYLCASSVPGAGNEQYFGPGTRLTVT.

This clonotype was observed a handful of times. The chain carries TRBV29-1 and TRBJ2-7; either TRBD1 or TRBD2 may supply D (5 bases each). Germline CDR1 is SQVTM and CDR2 is ANQGSEA. Trimming stripped 6 bases from V and 8 bases from J, with 17 bases between. The CDR3 contains 12 residues. In nucleotides, the CDR3 is TGCAGCGTGGGAGACCGCAGGGTGAAGCAGTACTTC. It codes for CSVGDRRVKQYF.

The chain couples TRBV27 to TRBJ2-7, with 14 bases matching TRBD2. The germline V gene encodes CDR1 MNHEY and CDR2 SMNVEV (reference sequence). Trimming at V came to 9 bases and at J to 3 bases, leaving 10 bases not matched to a gene. The length of the CDR3 is 16 residues. The CDR3 DNA is TGTGCCAGTCAGACAATGGGACTAGCGGGAGTCTACGAGCAGTACTTC. It specifies CASQTMGLAGVYEQYF.

This clonotype was recorded many times. The V gene is TRBV29-1, the J gene TRBJ2-1; D remains ambiguous. The germline V gene has CDR1 SQVTM and CDR2 ANQGSEA. Trimming stripped 3 bases from V and 0 bases from J, with 6 bases between. CDR3 length: 13 residues. In DNA form, the CDR3 reads TGCAGCGTTGAGGGCGGCTCCTACAATGAGCAGTTCTTC. Translated, it gives CSVEGGSYNEQFF.

The chain uses TRBV4-1 and TRBJ2-3, with D unclear. Germline CDR1 reads MGHRA; CDR2 reads YSYEKL. Trimming left V 6 bases short and J 8 bases short, with 21 bases between. The CDR3 extends over 15 amino acids. CDR3 coding DNA: TGCGCCAGCAGTCAGATAACCGCCTCGGCAGGTACGCAGTATTTT. It translates to CASSQITASAGTQYF.

This clonotype was found a few times. V is TRBV4-1 and J is TRBJ1-5, with TRBD1 as a possible D gene (6 bases). The CDR3 totals 15 residues. The germline V gene encodes CDR1 MGHRA and CDR2 YSYEKL. V lost 4 bases to trimming and J lost 7 bases, with 17 bases between them. CDR3 region: CASSLRGGGRQPQHF. In DNA, the CDR3 is TGCGCCAGCAGCCTAAGAGGGGGGGGCCGACAGCCCCAGCATTTT.

This clonotype has ten or more counts. The gene calls are TRBV7-6 and TRBJ2-1, with 8 bases lining up with TRBD2. The V segment lost 4 bases and the J segment 5 bases; nucleotides outside the gene matches: 7. The CDR3 has 15 residues. Germline V CDR1 and CDR2: SGHVS, FNYEAQ. The CDR3 DNA sequence: TGTGCCAGCAGCTCGGGACTAGGGACAAACAATGAGCAGTTCTTC. Its translation is CASSSGLGTNNEQFF.

Points on this clonotype: A read error may explain this, as a much larger clone is one base away. The chain combines TRBV28 with TRBJ2-1, with 13 bases fitting TRBD2. This CDR3 region has 15 residues. Per the germline V gene, CDR1 is MDHEN and CDR2 is SYDVKM. The CDR3 DNA is TGTGCCCGCAGTTCCGGACTAGCGGGAGACAATGAGCAGTTCTTC. Protein product: CARSSGLAGDNEQFF.

The chain couples TRBV5-1 to TRBJ2-3, with 9 bases identical to TRBD1. V lost 4 bases and J lost 4; bases outside the gene matches: 13. The CDR3 consists of 17 residues. CDR1 and CDR2 from the germline V gene are SGHRS and YFSETQ. CDR3 coding DNA: TGCGCCAGCAGCCGAATAGGACAGGGGAATTCGCCAGATACGCAGTATTTT. It encodes CASSRIGQGNSPDTQYF. The full variable domain, with the rest looked up from reference TRBV5-1 and TRBJ2-3, is KAGVTQTPRYLIKTRGQQVTLSCSPISGHRSVSWYQQTPGQGLQFLFEYFSETQRNKGNFPGRFSGRQFSNSRSEMNVSTLELGDSALYLCASSRIGQGNSPDTQYFGPGTRLTVL.

This clonotype was seen more than once but under ten times. J is TRBJ2-7 and V is TRBV6-2 or TRBV6-3; the D is unclear. CDR3 length: 12 residues. Trimming cost V 0 bases and J 6 bases, with 6 bases left between them. CDR1 MNHEY and CDR2 SVGEGT come from the germline V gene. The CDR3 region is CASSYSRLEQYF. DNA of the CDR3: TGTGCCAGCAGTTACTCCAGGCTCGAGCAGTACTTC.

This clonotype was counted only a few times. The chain couples TRBV9 to TRBJ2-4; D may correspond to TRBD1 or TRBD2 (5 bases each). The CDR3 length is 16 residues. Germline V lookup: CDR1 SGDLS, CDR2 YYNGEE. With 4 bases removed from V and 11 bases from J, the gap between germline ends came to 25 bases. For the CDR3, the DNA is TGTGCCAGCAGCACACGCCCCGAGGGGCCCCGGGCCCTTCAGTACTTC. Its translation: CASSTRPEGPRALQYF.